Here is one TCR beta chain with its context. As yet, its antigen is unknown. RNA was extracted from bulk tissue without any cell sorting. CDR3 length equals 16 residues. Germline CDR1 is MNHNS and CDR2 is SASEGT. The V gene lost 5 bases and the J gene lost 4 bases, with 18 bases spanning the gap. The sample originates from a study of tumor and adjacent non-tumor tissue in lung cancer. Study-level information: Histology: 12 adenocarcinoma, a couple of squamous cell carcinoma, 1 small cell lung cancer. Each sample yielded some 4 million productive TCRbeta reads on average. General observations from the study: Significantly higher TCR diversity was found in tumor than normal lung. Normal lung showed higher cumulative top 100 clone frequency than tumor.

Three rounds of nested PCR, following a modified ARM-PCR protocol, produced the TCRbeta library. Using its own MiXCR run on the multiplex PCR reads, TCRdb lists one record per CDR3 protein. The data show over 60,000 distinct CDR3 sequences, about three quarters seen once. The material sequenced was lung tumor tissue. The J gene is TRBJ1-5, the V gene TRBV6-1; D is ambiguous. The clonotype comes from a man aged 55-75 years with non-small cell lung cancer. In nucleotides, the CDR3 is TGTGCCAGCAGTCCCCCTATGTTCAATAGAAATCAGCCCCAGCATTTT. Translating gives CASSPPMFNRNQPQHF.